These 25 T cell receptor beta chains originate from one sample sequenced in a study of cytomegalovirus exposure and HLA in healthy donors. A multiplex PCR was run with 60 Vbeta primers and 13 Jbeta primers. Only in-frame clones appear in the TCRdb table, and some are missing; sequencing was by immunoSEQ multiplex PCR. The sample holds fewer than 200,000 clones, 80% to 90% seen once. Sequencing was carried out using PBMCs. These receptors were collected from a man aged 50 to 60 in good health and CMV-seropositive.

This rearrangement joins TRBV6-6 to TRBJ1-3; unclear D gene. In germline, CDR1 is MNHNY, CDR2 SVGAGI (reference sequence). V was pared by 1 base and J by 5 bases, with 6 bases between. This CDR3 has 13 residues. CDR3 region: CASSYLLRNTIYF. The CDR3 DNA reads as TGTGCCAGCAGTTACTTACTGCGAAACACCATATATTTT.

The rearrangement joins TRBV11-2 to TRBJ2-4; 7 bases line up with TRBD2. The CDR3 consists of 14 residues. Germline trimming cut 5 bases from V and 3 bases from J; bases unmatched to any gene: 4. Per germline, CDR1 SGHAT and CDR2 FQNNGV. The chain's CDR3 is CASSASGGKNIQYF. The CDR3 nucleotides read TGTGCCAGCAGCGCGTCGGGGGGCAAAAACATTCAGTACTTC.

The chain links TRBV7-6 to TRBJ2-5; 14 bases fit TRBD2. CDR1 is SGHVS and CDR2 is FNYEAQ in the germline V gene. CDR3 length: 16 amino acids. With V trimmed by 5 bases and J by 1 base, 3 bases remained unmatched. The CDR3 bases are TGTGCCAGCAGCGTGGGACTAGCGGGAGCCCAAGAGACCCAGTACTTC. Protein sequence: CASSVGLAGAQETQYF.

This chain connects TRBV11-3 to TRBJ2-7; D is possibly TRBD2 (5 bases). The CDR3 extends over 14 amino acids. Between the trimmed V and J ends, which lost 5 bases and 3 bases, there was a span of 14 bases. Germline CDR1 reads SGHNT; CDR2 reads YENEEA. The CDR3, as DNA: TGTGCCAGCAGCCTAACCGGGATCCACTACGAGCAGTACTTC. As protein: CASSLTGIHYEQYF. Drawing the rest from reference TRBV11-3 and TRBJ2-7, the complete variable domain is EAGVVQSPRYKIIEKKQPVAFWCNPISGHNTLYWYLQNLGQGPELLIRYENEEAVDDSQLPKDRFSAERLKGVDSTLKIQPAELGDSAVYLCASSLTGIHYEQYFGPGTRLTVT.

The chain carries TRBV18 and TRBJ1-2; D not certain. The CDR3 is 16 amino acids. Trimming pared 3 bases from V and 6 bases from J, leaving 20 bases between. The V gene's germline CDR1 is KGHSH and CDR2 LQKENI. The CDR3 spells CASSPFPGDSPNGYTF. The DNA for the CDR3 is TGTGCCAGCTCACCCTTTCCAGGCGATTCGCCAAATGGCTACACCTTC.

In this sample, this clone turned up a few times. The CDR3 DNA reads TGTGCCAGTAGTATAGGCGGCCTATCTAACTATGGCTACACCTTC. This translates into CASSIGGLSNYGYTF. The chain recombines TRBV19 with TRBJ1-2; the D is unclear. The V gene's germline CDR1 is LNHDA and CDR2 SQIVND (reference sequence). V was clipped by 1 base and J by 0 bases, with 9 bases between them. This CDR3 has 15 residues.

This clone has just a few counts. The V call is TRBV5-5, the J call TRBJ2-7, with D perhaps TRBD1 (6 bases). The CDR3 runs 13 residues. Looked up from germline, CDR1 is SGHKS and CDR2 is YYEKEE (reference sequence). V was pared by 0 bases and J by 3 bases, with 7 bases between. The CDR3 nucleotides read TGTGCCAGCAGCTTGGCAGGGGTCTACGAGCAGTACTTC. Its protein product is CASSLAGVYEQYF.

This clone occurred a few times. This chain connects TRBV19 to TRBJ2-4, with 8 bases fitting TRBD1. From germline, CDR1 is LNHDA and CDR2 SQIVND (reference sequence). Trimming took 6 bases from V and 2 from J; bases not matched to a gene: 12. The CDR3 consists of 17 residues. The CDR3 here is CASRPTGVGIPKNIQYF. The CDR3, as DNA: TGTGCCAGTAGACCGACAGGGGTTGGTATACCCAAAAACATTCAGTACTTC.

In its sample, this clone was seen once. The gene calls are TRBV27 and TRBJ2-1; the match to TRBD2 covers 9 bases. Germline V CDR1 and CDR2: MNHEY, SMNVEV (reference sequence). Trimming cost V 3 bases and J 7 bases; bases outside gene matches: 16. The CDR3 length is 18 residues. The CDR3 loop reads CASSFSPRLAGTGNEQFF. CDR3 bases: TGTGCCAGCAGTTTCTCCCCCCGTCTAGCGGGGACTGGTAATGAGCAGTTCTTC.

This chain joins TRBV6-5 and TRBJ2-7; TRBD2 aligns across 7 bases. Germline trimming cut 8 bases from V and 6 bases from J; bases unmatched to any gene: 4. The CDR3 totals 11 residues. Per the germline V gene, CDR1 is MNHEY and CDR2 is SVGAGI. Here the CDR3 reads CASDSGFEQYF. The CDR3 bases are TGTGCCAGCGATAGCGGGTTCGAGCAGTACTTC.

The rearrangement joins TRBV15 to TRBJ1-6; D gene unclear. The CDR3 runs 13 residues. Looked up from germline, CDR1 is LNHNV and CDR2 is YYDKDF (reference sequence). Trimming took off 1 base at V and 7 bases at J, with 5 bases between the two ends. The CDR3 is CATSRVGNSPLHF. CDR3 DNA sequence: TGTGCCACCAGCAGAGTTGGCAATTCACCCCTCCACTTT.

The chain has TRBV10-3 and TRBJ1-1; D perhaps matches TRBD1 (6 bases). The CDR3 covers 14 residues. With 6 bases removed from V and 1 base from J, the gap between germline ends came to 12 bases. Germline CDR1 and CDR2: ENHRY and SYGVKD. The CDR3 nucleotides read TGTGCCATCAGGTCGGGGGGGGCGAACACTGAAGCTTTCTTT. As protein: CAIRSGGANTEAFF.

This chain uses TRBV19 with TRBJ1-2; 7 bases match TRBD1. Germline loops: CDR1 LNHDA, CDR2 SQIVND (reference sequence). After removal of 10 bases from V and 4 bases from J, the junction contained 12 bases not matched to a gene. The CDR3 length is 14 residues. CDR3 coding DNA: TGTGCCACTCTGGACAGGCGAAATCCCTATGGCTACACCTTC. Its protein product is CATLDRRNPYGYTF.

The rearrangement uses TRBV11-2 and TRBJ1-6; D is unclear. The CDR3 covers 14 residues. The germline CDR1 and CDR2 sequences are SGHAT and FQNNGV. Trimming cost V 1 base and J 8 bases, with 9 bases left between them. The CDR3 DNA reads TGTGCCAGCAGCTTAGTGACAATTTATTCACCCCTCCACTTT. Residues: CASSLVTIYSPLHF.

This clone was detected a few times. Other nucleotide sequences from this sample produce the same CDR3. V gene TRBV28 combines with J gene TRBJ1-2; 10 bases are a match to TRBD1. The CDR3 runs to 13 residues. Trimming removed 6 bases from V and 8 bases from J; junction bases left unmatched: 6. Per germline, CDR1 MDHEN and CDR2 SYDVKM. The CDR3 region has the DNA TGTGCCAGCAGCCTCGGGACAGGGGACGGCTACACCTTC. This codes for CASSLGTGDGYTF.

The chain combines TRBV7-2 with TRBJ2-5; 8 bases map to TRBD2. Germline CDR1 reads SGHTA; CDR2 reads FQGNSA. J lost 5 bases, V lost 5 bases, and 4 bases had no gene match. The CDR3 runs 13 residues. As DNA, the CDR3 is TGTGCCAGCAGCCCCCGCGGGAGGGAGACCCAGTACTTC. As protein: CASSPRGRETQYF. Full variable domain (remainder filled in from reference TRBV7-2 and TRBJ2-5): GAGVSQSPSNKVTEKGKDVELRCDPISGHTALYWYRQSLGQGLEFLIYFQGNSAPDKSGLPSDRFSAERTGGSVSTLTIQRTQQEDSAVYLCASSPRGRETQYFGPGTRLLVL.

V and J are TRBV18 and TRBJ1-1; 7 bases match TRBD1. The CDR3 is made up of 13 amino acids. CDR1 and CDR2 (germline): KGHSH, LQKENI. The ends lost 5 bases at V and 3 bases at J; junction bases unmatched: 3. The CDR3 is CASSSGQDTEAFF. The CDR3 nucleotides are TGTGCCAGCTCATCCGGACAGGACACTGAAGCTTTCTTT. The complete variable domain, with remaining parts taken from reference TRBV18 and TRBJ1-1, reads NAGVMQNPRHLVRRRGQEARLRCSPMKGHSHVYWYRQLPEEGLKFMVYLQKENIIDESGMPKERFSAEFPKEGPSILRIQQVVRGDSAAYFCASSSGQDTEAFFGQGTRLTVV.

The gene calls are TRBV5-4 and TRBJ2-1, with 8 positions matching TRBD2. Germline CDR1 reads SGHNT; CDR2 reads YYREEE (reference sequence). J lost 7 bases, V lost 2 bases, and 20 bases had no gene match. The CDR3 covers 19 residues. This chain's CDR3 is CASSFFGQAFAGGRNEQFF. CDR3 coding DNA: TGTGCCAGCAGCTTCTTCGGCCAAGCGTTTGCGGGGGGAAGGAATGAGCAGTTCTTC.

V usage is TRBV5-4 and J usage is TRBJ2-5, with 7 nucleotides matching TRBD2. The length of the CDR3 is 15 residues. V lost 2 bases and J lost 1; bases outside the gene matches: 5. Per the germline V gene, CDR1 is SGHNT and CDR2 is YYREEE (reference sequence). CDR3 region: CASSFSTSFQETQYF. CDR3 bases: TGTGCCAGCAGCTTCTCGACTAGCTTCCAAGAGACCCAGTACTTC.

The chain has TRBV5-6 and TRBJ1-1; 11 positions agree with TRBD1. Germline-derived CDR1 and CDR2 are SGHDT and YYEEEE. This CDR3 comprises 15 residues. Trimming removed 0 bases from V and 5 bases from J; junction bases left unmatched: 3. The CDR3 DNA reads as TGTGCCAGCAGCTTGGCCGGGACAGGGGGGACTGAAGCTTTCTTT. Translating it yields CASSLAGTGGTEAFF. The full variable domain, with the rest looked up from reference TRBV5-6 and TRBJ1-1, is DAGVTQSPTHLIKTRGQQVTLRCSPKSGHDTVSWYQQALGQGPQFIFQYYEEEERQRGNFPDRFSGHQFPNYSSELNVNALLLGDSALYLCASSLAGTGGTEAFFGQGTRLTVV.

The rearrangement uses TRBV27 and TRBJ2-5; D may be TRBD1 (5 bases). The J call may be faulty, since TRBJ2-7 better matches the DNA end. The CDR3 sequence is 13 residues long. Germline CDR1 and CDR2: MNHEY and SMNVEV (reference sequence). The chain's CDR3 is CASSPTVNYEQYF. The CDR3 DNA sequence: TGTGCCAGCAGCCCGACAGTTAATTACGAGCAGTACTTC.

This clone was seen more than once but under ten times. V is TRBV13 and J is TRBJ2-1, with 12 bases fitting TRBD2. J was trimmed by 7 bases and V by 3 bases; bases with no gene match: 4. CDR1 is PRHDT, CDR2 FYEKMQ, per germline (reference sequence). This CDR3 has 15 amino acids. The CDR3 is CASSFPSGGGNEQFF. CDR3 DNA: TGTGCCAGCAGCTTCCCTAGCGGGGGGGGGAATGAGCAGTTCTTC.

This chain uses TRBV7-2 with TRBJ2-3; D may be TRBD2 (6 bases). The CDR3 is made up of 13 amino acids. Germline CDR1 is SGHTA and CDR2 is FQGNSA. V lost 5 bases to trimming and J lost 9 bases, with 15 bases between them. Here the CDR3 DNA reads TGTGCCAGCAGCCACCCTGGGGGGATGACGCAGTATTTT. Translated: CASSHPGGMTQYF.

This clone was recorded a few times. CDR3 residues: CASSSTGLAEETQYF. The CDR3 DNA sequence: TGTGCCAGCAGTTCAACGGGACTAGCGGAAGAGACCCAGTACTTC. The chain carries TRBV27 and TRBJ2-5, with 11 bases matching TRBD2. The CDR3 covers 15 residues. After removal of 4 bases from V and 3 bases from J, the junction contained 4 bases not matched to a gene. Germline loops: CDR1 MNHEY, CDR2 SMNVEV (reference sequence).

This chain uses TRBV28 with TRBJ1-2; tentative D call: TRBD1 (6 bases). The CDR3 contains 12 residues. V was shortened by 5 bases and J by 8 bases, with 12 bases between the two germline ends. CDR1 MDHEN and CDR2 SYDVKM come from the germline V gene. The CDR3 DNA reads TGTGCCAGCAGTGTGAACAGGGAGGGCTACACCTTC. Encoded protein: CASSVNREGYTF.